The 14 T cell receptor beta chains given below trace back to one sample, sequenced in a study of T cells in Graves' hyperthyroidism and ophthalmopathy. TCR beta CDR3 sequences were amplified from RNA transcripts. With the HTBI primer set, the TCR CDR3 went through a first round of RT-PCR. TCRdb reprocessed the multiplex PCR reads via MiXCR and lists one record per CDR3 protein. Here the sample spans around 370,000 distinct CDR3 sequences, around 20% being singletons. The sequenced sample consisted of blood. The receptor set was obtained from a man aged 18 to 30 with Graves' ophthalmopathy.

This chain joins TRBV20-1 and TRBJ1-6, with TRBD1 identical over 10 bases. Unmatched junction bases numbered 6, after V lost 0 bases and J lost 4 bases. The CDR3 sequence is 17 residues long. From germline, CDR1 is DFQATT and CDR2 SNEGSKA (reference sequence). CDR3 sequence reads: CSAREATGGGYNSPLHF. CDR3 bases: TGCAGTGCTAGAGAGGCGACAGGGGGCGGGTATAATTCACCCCTCCACTTT.

Comment on this clonotype: This may come from a read error, since a much larger clone is one base off. V is TRBV5-6 and J is TRBJ2-1, with TRBD2 identical over 12 bases. The junction had 8 bases not matched to a gene; V was cut back by 4 bases and J by 9 bases. CDR3 length equals 15 residues. Germline CDR1 reads SGHDT; CDR2 reads YYEEEE. The CDR3 DNA follows: TGTGCCAGCAGCACTACTAGCGGGGGGCGGGGTGAGCAGTTCTTC. Its protein is CASSTTSGGRGEQFF.

In its sample, this clonotype was seen many times. The rearrangement links TRBV2 to TRBJ1-5, with D unclear. Looked up from germline, CDR1 is SNHLY and CDR2 is FYNNEI. The CDR3 runs 14 residues. The ends were cut back, 2 bases at V and 5 bases at J, with 10 bases in the middle. The CDR3 nucleotides are TGTGCCAGCAGTGAAAGCACCAATTATCAGCCCCAGCATTTT. Amino acid sequence: CASSESTNYQPQHF.

The genes are TRBV6-2 or TRBV6-3 and TRBJ2-5; 8 bases map to TRBD2. Trimming took 8 bases from V and 4 from J; bases not matched to a gene: 3. There are 12 residues in the CDR3. Germline V CDR1 and CDR2: MNHEY, SVGEGT. CDR3: CASAGGGETQYF. The CDR3 DNA is TGTGCCAGCGCGGGAGGCGGAGAGACCCAGTACTTC.

A few counts support this clonotype. CDR3 residues: CATSREVLGTQYF. CDR3 sequence (DNA): TGTGCCACCAGCAGAGAGGTCCTGGGGACCCAGTACTTC. The rearrangement links TRBV15 to TRBJ2-5; no clear D. The V gene's germline CDR1 is LNHNV and CDR2 YYDKDF (reference sequence). The CDR3 has 13 amino acids. Trimming took off 0 bases at V and 7 bases at J, with 9 bases between the two ends.

This chain connects TRBV5-8 to TRBJ1-1, with 8 nucleotides matching TRBD1. V trimming: 3 bases; J trimming: 1 base; junction bases outside the gene matches: 5. Germline V lookup: CDR1 SGHTS, CDR2 YDEGEE. The CDR3 sequence is 15 residues long. CDR3 amino acids: CASSSPGTGNTEAFF. In nucleotides, the CDR3 is TGTGCCAGCAGCTCACCCGGGACAGGGAACACTGAAGCTTTCTTT.

This clonotype has ten or more counts. This chain uses TRBV5-1 with TRBJ2-3; D ambiguous. Germline loops: CDR1 SGHRS, CDR2 YFSETQ. This CDR3 contains 15 residues. V was pared by 0 bases and J by 0 bases, with 8 bases between. The CDR3 here is CASSLDSTSTDTQYF. The DNA for the CDR3 is TGCGCCAGCAGCTTGGACAGTACTAGCACAGATACGCAGTATTTT.

This clonotype was seen at least ten times. V usage is TRBV20-1 and J usage is TRBJ2-2; no reliable D call. This CDR3 has 16 amino acids. The V gene's germline CDR1 is DFQATT and CDR2 SNEGSKA (reference sequence). Between the trimmed V and J ends, which lost 0 bases and 2 bases, there was a span of 13 bases. The DNA for the CDR3 is TGCAGTGCTAGAGATGGCGCGACCCCAAACACCGGGGAGCTGTTTTTT. Its protein product is CSARDGATPNTGELFF.

As to this clonotype: A much larger clone sits a single nucleotide away, making a read error possible. The V and J genes are TRBV6-2 or TRBV6-3 and TRBJ1-2; maybe TRBD1 (5 bases). The germline V gene has CDR1 MNHEY and CDR2 SVGEGT. The CDR3 extends over 14 amino acids. The CDR3 DNA is TGTGCCGGCAGTGAGCCGGGACCAACCGATGGCTACACCTTC. This sequence encodes CAGSEPGPTDGYTF.

The chain uses TRBV24-1 and TRBJ2-3; D gene unclear. The V gene lost 5 bases and the J gene lost 2 bases, with 7 bases spanning the gap. Per the germline V gene, CDR1 is KGHDR and CDR2 is SFDVKD. The CDR3 totals 13 residues. CDR3 residues: CATSAAFTDTQYF. CDR3 coding DNA: TGTGCCACCAGTGCGGCGTTCACAGATACGCAGTATTTT.

At least ten counts were recorded for this clonotype. The V call is TRBV6-1, the J call TRBJ2-3; 8 nucleotides agree with TRBD2. Germline loops: CDR1 MNHNS, CDR2 SASEGT. Germline trimming cut 1 base from V and 4 bases from J; bases unmatched to any gene: 7. The CDR3 is 16 residues long. CDR3 in amino acids: CASSEDNGGAADTQYF. The CDR3 region has the DNA TGTGCCAGCAGTGAAGATAACGGGGGGGCGGCAGATACGCAGTATTTT.

The chain recombines TRBV13 with TRBJ2-1, with 8 bases identical to TRBD2. Trimming took 4 bases from V and 4 from J; bases not matched to a gene: 9. The CDR3 has 16 residues. CDR1 is PRHDT, CDR2 FYEKMQ, per germline (reference sequence). The CDR3 DNA sequence: TGTGCCAGCAGCTCCGGTGGGAGCGGGGGTTACAATGAGCAGTTCTTC. As protein: CASSSGGSGGYNEQFF.

This clonotype has only a few counts. V is TRBV24-1 and J is TRBJ2-1; 7 bases are shared with TRBD1. V shed 8 bases and J 6 bases; nucleotides not matched to a gene: 3. The CDR3 loop spans 12 amino acids. CDR1 KGHDR and CDR2 SFDVKD come from the germline V gene. The CDR3 sequence: CATMGQSNEQFF. The CDR3 DNA is TGTGCCACCATGGGACAGAGCAATGAGCAGTTCTTC.

This clonotype occurred many times. The chain is built from TRBV20-1 and TRBJ2-5, with a possible D match to TRBD2 (5 bases). CDR1 is DFQATT, CDR2 SNEGSKA, per germline (reference sequence). There are 15 residues in the CDR3. The ends were cut back, 4 bases at V and 2 bases at J, with 17 bases in the middle. Here the CDR3 reads CSATPGETVQETQYF. CDR3 nucleotide sequence: TGCAGTGCTACGCCCGGGGAGACGGTACAAGAGACCCAGTACTTC.